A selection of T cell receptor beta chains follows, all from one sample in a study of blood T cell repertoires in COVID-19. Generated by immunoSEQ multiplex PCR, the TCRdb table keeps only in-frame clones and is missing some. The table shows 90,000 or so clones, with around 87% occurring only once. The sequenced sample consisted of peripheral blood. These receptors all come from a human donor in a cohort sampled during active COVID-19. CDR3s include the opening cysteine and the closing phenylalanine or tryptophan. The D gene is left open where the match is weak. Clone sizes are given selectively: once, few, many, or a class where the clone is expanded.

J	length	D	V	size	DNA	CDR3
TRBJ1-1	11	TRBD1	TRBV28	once	TGTGCCAGCAGTCTCGGGACAGAGGCTTTCTTT	CASSLGTEAFF
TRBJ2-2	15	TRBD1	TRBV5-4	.	TGTGCCAGCAGCTTGAAACAGGGGGCGAACGGGGAGCTGTTTTTT	CASSLKQGANGELFF
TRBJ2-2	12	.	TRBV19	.	TGTGCCAGTAGTACCCAGACCGGGGAGCTGTTTTTT	CASSTQTGELFF
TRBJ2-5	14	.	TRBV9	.	TGTGCCAGCAGCGTAGGAGGCCCACAAGAGACCCAGTACTTC	CASSVGGPQETQYF
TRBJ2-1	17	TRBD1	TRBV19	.	TGTGCCAGTAGTATAGATAAAACTACGACAGGGAGCAATGAGCAGTTCTTC	CASSIDKTTTGSNEQFF
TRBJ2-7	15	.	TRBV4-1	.	TGCGCCAGCAGCCAAGTGGCAGGACAGTCATACGAGCAGTACTTC	CASSQVAGQSYEQYF
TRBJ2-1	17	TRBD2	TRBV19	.	TGTGCCACAAAACACCCTTTAGCGGGAGGTCGATACAATGAGCAGTTCTTC	CATKHPLAGGRYNEQFF
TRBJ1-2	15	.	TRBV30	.	TGTGCCTGGAGTGTACGGGAGGGGGTGGGCTATGGCTACACCTTC	CAWSVREGVGYGYTF
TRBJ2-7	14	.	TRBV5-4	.	TGTGCCAGCAGCTTGGCACAGGGCACCTACGAGCAGTACTTC	CASSLAQGTYEQYF
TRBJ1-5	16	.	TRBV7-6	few	TGTGCCAGCAGCCGGGGGGACATCGATAGCAATCAGCCCCAGCATTTT	CASSRGDIDSNQPQHF
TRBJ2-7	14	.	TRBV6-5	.	TGTGCCAGCGCACAGGGGAGGATTGGATACGAGCAGTACTTC	CASAQGRIGYEQYF
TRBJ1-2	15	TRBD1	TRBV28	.	TGTGCCAGCAGTCCTCCCGGGACAGGGAGCTATGGCTACACCTTC	CASSPPGTGSYGYTF
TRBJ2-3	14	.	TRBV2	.	TGTGCCAGCAGGGGGGGGGCTAGCACAGATACGCAGTATTTT	CASRGGASTDTQYF
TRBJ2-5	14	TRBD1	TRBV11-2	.	TGTGCCAGCAGCTCGCAGGGGGCAGTTGAGACCCAGTACTTC	CASSSQGAVETQYF
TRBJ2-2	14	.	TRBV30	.	TGTGCCTGGAGTAGAGCAAGGAGGGCCGGGGAGCTGTTTTTT	CAWSRARRAGELFF
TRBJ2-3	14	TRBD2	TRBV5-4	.	TGTGCCAGCAGCTTGGGCGGGGGGGCGGATACGCAGTATTTT	CASSLGGGADTQYF
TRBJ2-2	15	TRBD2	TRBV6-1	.	TGTGCCAGCAGTGAAGGACTAGCGAAAACCGGGGAGCTGTTTTTT	CASSEGLAKTGELFF
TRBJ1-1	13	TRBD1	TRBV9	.	TGTGCCACCAGGGGGCAGGGGTACACTGAAGCTTTCTTT	CATRGQGYTEAFF
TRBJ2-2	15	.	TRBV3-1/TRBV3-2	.	TGTGCCAGCAGCCCAAGGGCGGGGAACACCGGGGAGCTGTTTTTT	CASSPRAGNTGELFF
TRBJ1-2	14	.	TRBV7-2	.	TGTGCCAGCAGCTTAGCGGACAGTACGTATGGCTACACCTTC	CASSLADSTYGYTF
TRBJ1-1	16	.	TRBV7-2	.	TGTGCCAGCAGCCAATACCCCACCGAGGGTTACACTGAAGCTTTCTTT	CASSQYPTEGYTEAFF